This TCR beta chain came from a study of T cell repertoires in cytomegalovirus infection. The study's findings and limits: Cumulated frequencies of public TCR beta families served to identify carriers of CMV plus the relevant HLA.

From germline, CDR1 is MNHEY and CDR2 SVGAGI. The germline V and J ends were trimmed by 6 bases and 0 bases, with 11 bases remaining between them. This CDR3 comprises 14 residues. One entry per CDR3 protein, called by TCRdb with MiXCR from the reads. The sample contains around 430,000 distinct CDR3 sequences, about 39% of which appear only once. To note about this clonotype: No antigen is known for it.

This chain uses TRBV6-5 with TRBJ1-2; the D gene is possibly TRBD1 (5 bases). The source of this sequence is a human donor in good health (CMV status not recorded). Some clones in this sample may be carry-over from other donors' samples. Here the sequenced sample was cultured PBMCs, taken from culture after CMV antigen stimulation. In DNA, the CDR3 is TGTGCCAGCAGCCTGACAGCGACTAACTATGGCTACACCTTC. This gives the protein CASSLTATNYGYTF.